These T cell receptor beta chains were read from a single sample in a study of cytomegalovirus exposure and HLA in healthy donors. Profiled with immunoSEQ multiplex PCR; TCRdb holds only in-frame clones, not every one. The sample contains 150,000 to 200,000 clones, approximately 78% of which appear only once. The sample taken for sequencing was PBMCs. These receptors came from a woman aged 25 to 45 in good health and CMV-seropositive. CDR3s include the opening cysteine and the closing phenylalanine or tryptophan. Fields, in order: CDR3 protein, CDR3 DNA, J gene, clone size, V gene, D gene. The D gene is left open where the match is weak. Not all rows give a size; the values are once, few, many and, for expanded clones, a class.

CDR3 protein: CASSLVAGASGPQHF; CDR3 DNA: TGTGCCAGCAGCTTAGTGGCAGGGGCTAGTGGGCCCCAGCATTTT; J gene: TRBJ1-5; clone size: NA; V gene: TRBV7-2; D gene: NA
CDR3 protein: CASSHLGLAGRADTQYF; CDR3 DNA: TGCGCCAGCAGCCACCTCGGACTAGCGGGTAGGGCAGATACGCAGTATTTT; J gene: TRBJ2-3; clone size: NA; V gene: TRBV4-3; D gene: TRBD2
CDR3 protein: CASSVGSLLPAGELFF; CDR3 DNA: TGTGCCAGCAGCGTAGGATCGCTTTTACCGGCCGGGGAGCTGTTTTTT; J gene: TRBJ2-2; clone size: NA; V gene: TRBV9; D gene: NA
CDR3 protein: CASSHPGIWDSLNTGELFF; CDR3 DNA: TGTGCCAGCAGCCATCCTGGGATATGGGACAGCCTTAACACCGGGGAGCTGTTTTTT; J gene: TRBJ2-2; clone size: NA; V gene: TRBV5-6; D gene: TRBD1
CDR3 protein: CASSEGALTDTQYF; CDR3 DNA: TGTGCCAGCAGCGAGGGGGCCTTGACAGATACGCAGTATTTT; J gene: TRBJ2-3; clone size: NA; V gene: TRBV9; D gene: TRBD1
CDR3 protein: CASSQDDRGNTEAFF; CDR3 DNA: TGTGCCAGCAGCCAGGACGACAGGGGGAACACTGAAGCTTTCTTT; J gene: TRBJ1-1; clone size: NA; V gene: TRBV4-2; D gene: TRBD1
CDR3 protein: CASSQSLGWDRAYNEQFF; CDR3 DNA: TGCGCCAGCAGTCAATCCCTGGGGTGGGACAGGGCCTACAATGAGCAGTTCTTC; J gene: TRBJ2-1; clone size: NA; V gene: TRBV23-1; D gene: TRBD1
CDR3 protein: CAIKGQGGDTQYF; CDR3 DNA: TGTGCCATCAAGGGACAGGGAGGAGATACGCAGTATTTT; J gene: TRBJ2-3; clone size: NA; V gene: TRBV10-3; D gene: TRBD1
CDR3 protein: CASSVDPTGQAFF; CDR3 DNA: TGTGCCAGCAGCGTAGATCCGACAGGACAAGCTTTCTTT; J gene: TRBJ1-1; clone size: few; V gene: TRBV9; D gene: NA
CDR3 protein: CASRGVWNQPQHF; CDR3 DNA: TGTGCCAGCAGAGGGGTTTGGAATCAGCCCCAGCATTTT; J gene: TRBJ1-5; clone size: once; V gene: TRBV27; D gene: NA
CDR3 protein: CASSLVMNTEAFF; CDR3 DNA: TGTGCCAGCAGCTTAGTAATGAACACTGAAGCTTTCTTT; J gene: TRBJ1-1; clone size: NA; V gene: TRBV7-9; D gene: NA
CDR3 protein: CASKEDRGTEAFF; CDR3 DNA: TGTGCCAGTAAAGAAGACAGGGGGACTGAAGCTTTCTTT; J gene: TRBJ1-1; clone size: NA; V gene: TRBV19; D gene: TRBD1
CDR3 protein: CASSPNRVQSNEQFF; CDR3 DNA: TGTGCCAGTAGCCCTAACAGGGTCCAAAGCAATGAGCAGTTCTTC; J gene: TRBJ2-1; clone size: NA; V gene: TRBV19; D gene: NA
CDR3 protein: CASSILGQARGYTF; CDR3 DNA: TGTGCCAGTAGTATCCTTGGGCAGGCTCGTGGCTACACCTTC; J gene: TRBJ1-2; clone size: NA; V gene: TRBV19; D gene: NA
CDR3 protein: CAITASQGKDYGYTF; CDR3 DNA: TGTGCCATCACAGCATCACAGGGAAAAGACTATGGCTACACCTTC; J gene: TRBJ1-2; clone size: NA; V gene: TRBV10-3; D gene: NA
CDR3 protein: CAFYRGRVNTEAFF; CDR3 DNA: TGTGCCTTTTACAGGGGGAGAGTCAACACTGAAGCTTTCTTT; J gene: TRBJ1-1; clone size: NA; V gene: TRBV30; D gene: TRBD1
CDR3 protein: CSAQGNYGYTF; CDR3 DNA: TGCAGCGCTCAGGGTAACTATGGCTACACCTTC; J gene: TRBJ1-2; clone size: few; V gene: TRBV20-1; D gene: NA
CDR3 protein: CASSLDVRGWDPEQYF; CDR3 DNA: TGTGCCAGCAGCTTAGATGTCAGGGGATGGGACCCCGAGCAGTACTTC; J gene: TRBJ2-7; clone size: NA; V gene: TRBV7-9; D gene: NA
CDR3 protein: CASSLGQGGQPQHF; CDR3 DNA: TGTGCCAGCAGTTTAGGACAGGGCGGTCAGCCCCAGCATTTT; J gene: TRBJ1-5; clone size: NA; V gene: TRBV28; D gene: TRBD1
CDR3 protein: CASSHPLILEQFF; CDR3 DNA: TGTGCCAGCAGCCACCCCCTAATTCTTGAGCAGTTCTTC; J gene: TRBJ2-1; clone size: NA; V gene: TRBV5-5; D gene: NA